What follows are 8 T cell receptor beta chains derived from one specimen sequenced in a study of beta chain features in type 1 diabetes. Notes on the study in general: Type 1 diabetes patients had TCRB CDR3s that were shorter (moderately but significantly so) in all four CD4+ subsets.

Expressed TCRB transcripts were sequenced because the isolated RNA had all been reverse transcribed beforehand. Some clones are missing from TCRdb's copy, which holds only in-frame ones; the method was immunoSEQ multiplex PCR. The sample has hundreds of thousands of clones; approximately 10% are singletons. No antigens are known for them. The sequencing sample was made of naive CD4+ T cells from blood. These receptors all stem from a man aged 25-45 years with type 1 diabetes.

The chain joins TRBV7-2 to TRBJ2-7; a weak D match, TRBD2 (6 bases). CDR1 is SGHTA and CDR2 is FQGNSA in the germline V gene. V gave up 7 bases and J gave up 7 bases, with 23 bases separating them. The CDR3 has 15 residues. CDR3 residues: CASIPQVGGRLEQYF. DNA for the CDR3: TGTGCCAGCATCCCTCAGGTGGGGGGTCGATTGGAGCAGTACTTC.

This rearrangement joins TRBV4-2 to TRBJ2-2; no firm D call. Germline V CDR1 and CDR2: LGHNA, YNFKEQ. Trimming removed 0 bases at V and 4 bases at J, with 6 bases between. The CDR3 runs 14 residues. In DNA form, the CDR3 reads TGTGCCAGCAGCCAAGATTACGGCACCGGGGAGCTGTTTTTT. Protein: CASSQDYGTGELFF.

The chain couples TRBV9 to TRBJ1-5; D not resolved. The ends were cut back, 0 bases at V and 3 bases at J, with 10 bases in the middle. Germline V gene data show CDR1 as SGDLS and CDR2 as YYNGEE. The CDR3 extends over 15 amino acids. The chain's CDR3 is CASSVGYRFNQPQHF. The CDR3 nucleotides read TGTGCCAGCAGCGTAGGGTACAGATTCAATCAGCCCCAGCATTTT.

This clone turned up a few times. One end of the junction does not line up with germline, which may come from a read error. The chain has TRBV7-7 and TRBJ2-3; D remains unclear. This CDR3 is 15 amino acids long. Germline V gives CDR1 SSHAT, CDR2 FNYEAQ (reference sequence). This CDR3 reads CASSLGSGPADTQYF. CDR3 in DNA: TGTGCTAGCAGCTTAGGGTCAGGTCCCGCAGATACGCAGTATTTT.

Only a few counts were recorded for this clone. The chain couples TRBV6-1 to TRBJ1-2; D unclear. V was pared by 3 bases and J by 2 bases, with 16 bases between. The length of the CDR3 is 16 residues. Germline lookup yields CDR1 MNHNS and CDR2 SASEGT. CDR3 DNA sequence: TGTGCCAGCAGTGAGGGCCCCTCTCCCTCAAACTATGGCTACACCTTC. Amino acids: CASSEGPSPSNYGYTF.

The chain couples TRBV18 to TRBJ1-4; D is unresolved. Germline values: CDR1 KGHSH, CDR2 LQKENI. The length of the CDR3 is 14 residues. V was shortened by 6 bases and J by 6 bases, with 14 bases between the two germline ends. The CDR3 sequence is CASSNMDSDEKLFF. DNA for the CDR3: TGTGCCAGCTCGAATATGGACTCGGATGAAAAACTGTTTTTT.

The chain has TRBV7-2 and TRBJ1-6, with TRBD1 matching over 7 bases. V was clipped by 5 bases and J by 7 bases; unmatched bases: 17. The CDR3 covers 18 residues. Per germline, CDR1 SGHTA and CDR2 FQGNSA. The CDR3 sequence is CASSPMTGSVPLNSPLHF. The CDR3 region has the DNA TGTGCCAGCAGCCCTATGACAGGGTCGGTACCTCTGAATTCACCCCTCCACTTT.

This clone has just a few counts. V usage is TRBV7-9 and J usage is TRBJ1-1; D gene uncertain. The CDR3 loop spans 15 amino acids. Germline V lookup: CDR1 SEHNR, CDR2 FQNEAQ (reference sequence). Trimming cost V 3 bases and J 4 bases, with 15 bases left between them. CDR3 region: CASSLVPGGGTEAFF. CDR3 nucleotides: TGTGCCAGCAGCTTGGTCCCCGGAGGAGGCACTGAAGCTTTCTTT.